The rows below give T cell receptor beta chains drawn from one sample of a study of T-cell reconstitution after alpha-beta-depleted transplantation in children. TCRdb analysed the PCR reads with MiXCR anew, one entry per CDR3 protein. The sample lists 600,000 to 700,000 distinct CDR3 sequences, around 13% seen once, with roughly 0.84% in the top ten. The input for sequencing was PBMCs, taken before TCRalphabeta/CD19-depleted stem cell transplant. The receptor source for this set is a girl aged 2-9 years with congenital amegakaryocytic thrombocytopenia, due to receive a stem cell transplant. The CDR3 runs from the conserved cysteine through the conserved F or W. Fields, in order: V gene, D gene, CDR3 protein. D genes are given only for firm matches.

>TRBV30|-
CAWSVPPIF
>TRBV6-1|-
CASSPDGGANYGYTF
>TRBV7-7|-
CASSPGHSTDTQYF
>TRBV11-2|-
CASSLVVGSSSGANVLTF
>TRBV29-1|TRBD2
CRGPLLAGFSYEQYF
>TRBV5-1|-
CASSWDPRADTQYF
>TRBV25-1|-
CASGGWNPTYEQYF
>TRBV7-2|-
CASSLVWGSQETQYF
>TRBV5-1|TRBD1
CASSEGQVYEQYF
>TRBV7-2|-
CASSRITGEQYF
>TRBV29-1|-
CSAQQGSGNTIYF
>TRBV7-9|TRBD2
CASSFIAGGFEQYF
>TRBV5-6|-
CASSLDGRASYNEQFF
>TRBV10-3|TRBD1
CAITRTGDTSYEQYF
>TRBV5-1|-
CASSRVNIYNEQFF